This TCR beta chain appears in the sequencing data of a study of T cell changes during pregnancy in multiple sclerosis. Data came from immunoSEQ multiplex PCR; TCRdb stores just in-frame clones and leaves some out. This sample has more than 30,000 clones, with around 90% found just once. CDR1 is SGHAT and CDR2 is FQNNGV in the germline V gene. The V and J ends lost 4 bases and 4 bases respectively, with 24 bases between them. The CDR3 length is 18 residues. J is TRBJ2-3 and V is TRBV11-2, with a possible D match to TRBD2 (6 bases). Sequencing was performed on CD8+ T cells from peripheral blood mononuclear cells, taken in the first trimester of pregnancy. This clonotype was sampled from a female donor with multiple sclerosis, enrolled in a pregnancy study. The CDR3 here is CASSYNLWTSGGADTQYF. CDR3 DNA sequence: TGTGCCAGCAGCTATAACCTATGGACAAGCGGAGGGGCAGATACGCAGTATTTT.